This T cell receptor (beta chain) was sequenced during a study of T cells in women clearing cervical HPV infection. Study context: Cases were women with histologically confirmed HPV16-related CIN3 or worse, including a couple of invasive cancers.

Using immunoSEQ multiplex PCR, the repertoire was profiled, and TCRdb retains in-frame clones only, with some absent. The sample includes fewer than 20,000 clones. Of note for this clone: The antigen is unknown. The sequenced fragment ends 3 residues before the CDR3 boundary, so the rest is inferred from the germline J gene.

This CDR3 region has 13 residues. Germline CDR1 SNHLY, CDR2 FYNNEI. V dropped 0 bases and J dropped 7 bases, with 9 bases sitting between them. The study, taken as a whole, reports: A classifier using richness and V gene abundances reached an AUC of approximately 0.79.

The chain recombines TRBV2 with TRBJ1-2; the D gene is possibly TRBD1 (5 bases). The receptor was isolated from a woman between 18 and 70 years old with a cervical HPV16 infection that either progressed to CIN3+ or cleared (not recorded which). The specimen sequenced was blood buffy coat. The sequenced part of the CDR3 DNA is TGTGCCAGCAGTGAAGCAGGGGTGGGTGGC. Amino acids: CASSEAGVGG. Given in full, the CDR3 is CASSEAGVGGYTF.